This is a list of T cell receptor beta chains from one sample in a study of T cell changes during pregnancy in multiple sclerosis. The data were produced by immunoSEQ multiplex PCR, yet TCRdb's version contains in-frame clones alone and is incomplete. The sample carries 15,000 or so clones, 86% recorded once. This sample comprised CD8+ T cells from peripheral blood mononuclear cells, obtained in the first trimester of pregnancy. Receptors originate from a female donor with multiple sclerosis, enrolled in a pregnancy study. Each CDR3 is given with its conserved first and last residue. Each record gives: V gene, J gene, clone size, D gene, CDR3 DNA, CDR3 protein. The D gene is left open where the match is weak. Rows may omit the clone size; those that give it use once, few, many or a size class.

v_gene: TRBV19
j_gene: TRBJ1-6
abundance: .
d_gene: .
CDR3nt: TGTGCCAGTAGTAACCCTGAGGATTCTTCACCCCTCCACTTT
CDR3aa: CASSNPEDSSPLHF

v_gene: TRBV7-2
j_gene: TRBJ2-7
abundance: .
d_gene: TRBD2
CDR3nt: TGTGCCAGCAGCCCCCTCCGGGTTAGCGGGGGGGCCTACGAGCAGTACTTC
CDR3aa: CASSPLRVSGGAYEQYF

v_gene: TRBV4-1
j_gene: TRBJ1-2
abundance: .
d_gene: TRBD1
CDR3nt: TGCGCCAGCAGCCAGGGGAGGACAGGTCTCGAATTATATGGCTACACCTTC
CDR3aa: CASSQGRTGLELYGYTF

v_gene: TRBV28
j_gene: TRBJ2-7
abundance: .
d_gene: .
CDR3nt: TGTGCCAGCAGTTTAACCGGCGACGGTTCGGGGCAGTACTTC
CDR3aa: CASSLTGDGSGQYF

v_gene: TRBV13
j_gene: TRBJ2-1
abundance: .
d_gene: .
CDR3nt: TGTGCCAGCAGACTAGGTACGAATGAGCAGTTCTTC
CDR3aa: CASRLGTNEQFF

v_gene: TRBV6-1
j_gene: TRBJ2-7
abundance: .
d_gene: .
CDR3nt: TGTGCCAGCAGTGAATACAGGATAACCTACGAGCAGTACTTC
CDR3aa: CASSEYRITYEQYF

v_gene: TRBV7-8
j_gene: TRBJ2-7
abundance: .
d_gene: TRBD1
CDR3nt: TGTGCCACTGGACAGGGGGCTTACGAGCAGTACTTC
CDR3aa: CATGQGAYEQYF

v_gene: TRBV9
j_gene: TRBJ2-1
abundance: .
d_gene: TRBD2
CDR3nt: TGTGCCAGCAGCCCGACTGACGGGGGGGCCCACAATGAGCAGTTCTTC
CDR3aa: CASSPTDGGAHNEQFF

v_gene: TRBV7-9
j_gene: TRBJ2-2
abundance: .
d_gene: .
CDR3nt: TGTGCCAGCAGCTTAGTAGGCGGGCTGGGCACCGGGGAGCTGTTTTTT
CDR3aa: CASSLVGGLGTGELFF

v_gene: TRBV10-3
j_gene: TRBJ1-1
abundance: .
d_gene: TRBD1
CDR3nt: TGTGCCATCAGTGAGGGCCCCCATTTTAGGACAGGGGCCACTGAAGCTTTCTTT
CDR3aa: CAISEGPHFRTGATEAFF

v_gene: TRBV5-5
j_gene: TRBJ2-7
abundance: .
d_gene: TRBD2
CDR3nt: TGTGCCAGCAGCCGGAGCGGGGGCTTGACCTACGAGCAGTACTTC
CDR3aa: CASSRSGGLTYEQYF

v_gene: TRBV2
j_gene: TRBJ2-7
abundance: .
d_gene: TRBD2
CDR3nt: TGTGCCAGCAGGAGGACTAGCGGGAAATCCTACGAGCAGTACTTC
CDR3aa: CASRRTSGKSYEQYF

v_gene: TRBV5-5
j_gene: TRBJ2-3
abundance: .
d_gene: TRBD2
CDR3nt: TGTGCCAGCAGCTTGGTCGGGGGGGGGAGCACAGATACGCAGTATTTT
CDR3aa: CASSLVGGGSTDTQYF

v_gene: TRBV13
j_gene: TRBJ2-2
abundance: .
d_gene: .
CDR3nt: TGTGCCAGCAGCCCCGTGAACACCGGGGAGCTGTTTTTT
CDR3aa: CASSPVNTGELFF

v_gene: TRBV6-4
j_gene: TRBJ2-3
abundance: .
d_gene: TRBD2
CDR3nt: TGTGCCAGCAGTGACAAGGCGGGAGGGCGAGATACGCAGTATTTT
CDR3aa: CASSDKAGGRDTQYF

v_gene: TRBV7-9
j_gene: TRBJ1-3
abundance: medium-sized
d_gene: .
CDR3nt: TGTGCCAGCAGCCCACCGGGAGATCCAAGAAACACCATATATTTT
CDR3aa: CASSPPGDPRNTIYF

v_gene: TRBV27
j_gene: TRBJ2-7
abundance: .
d_gene: TRBD1
CDR3nt: TGTGCCAGCAGTTTAGCGGACAGGGAATTCAACGAGCAGTACTTC
CDR3aa: CASSLADREFNEQYF

v_gene: TRBV27
j_gene: TRBJ1-1
abundance: .
d_gene: TRBD1
CDR3nt: TGTGCCAGCAGTTTACAGGGGGGGAACACTGAAGCTTTCTTT
CDR3aa: CASSLQGGNTEAFF

v_gene: TRBV5-1
j_gene: TRBJ1-4
abundance: .
d_gene: .
CDR3nt: TGCGCCAGCAGCTTGAAGGGGCTACGTGAAAAACTGTTTTTT
CDR3aa: CASSLKGLREKLFF

v_gene: TRBV19
j_gene: TRBJ1-1
abundance: .
d_gene: TRBD1
CDR3nt: TGTGCCAGTAGAAGGGCCCGGACAGGGAAAGGATATTTGAACACTGAAGCTTTCTTT
CDR3aa: CASRRARTGKGYLNTEAFF

v_gene: TRBV9
j_gene: TRBJ2-5
abundance: .
d_gene: TRBD2
CDR3nt: TGTGCCAGCAGCGTCAGCGGGAGGCCACAAGAGACCCAGTACTTC
CDR3aa: CASSVSGRPQETQYF

v_gene: TRBV7-9
j_gene: TRBJ1-2
abundance: .
d_gene: TRBD1
CDR3nt: TGTGCCAGCAGCTTGGGGACAGGGAGTAACTATGGCTACACCTTC
CDR3aa: CASSLGTGSNYGYTF

v_gene: TRBV14
j_gene: TRBJ2-3
abundance: .
d_gene: TRBD2
CDR3nt: TGTGCCAGCAGCCCCTCCGGGAGGGCCTCAGATACGCAGTATTTT
CDR3aa: CASSPSGRASDTQYF

v_gene: TRBV28
j_gene: TRBJ2-7
abundance: .
d_gene: .
CDR3nt: TGTGCCAGCAGCCCCCTACAGGGATCCGAGCAGTACTTC
CDR3aa: CASSPLQGSEQYF

v_gene: TRBV2
j_gene: TRBJ2-7
abundance: .
d_gene: TRBD2
CDR3nt: TGTGCCAGCAGTATTTGGGGCGGGGGCTACGAGCAGTACTTC
CDR3aa: CASSIWGGGYEQYF

v_gene: TRBV10-3
j_gene: TRBJ2-3
abundance: .
d_gene: .
CDR3nt: TGTGCCATCCTCGGGAGCGCTTACACAGATACGCAGTATTTT
CDR3aa: CAILGSAYTDTQYF

v_gene: TRBV28
j_gene: TRBJ1-5
abundance: .
d_gene: TRBD1
CDR3nt: TGTGCCAGCAGGGTGCAGGGGGCATTCTTTGTCTTTGGACAGCCCCAGCATTTT
CDR3aa: CASRVQGAFFVFGQPQHF

v_gene: TRBV27
j_gene: TRBJ1-1
abundance: .
d_gene: TRBD1
CDR3nt: TGTGCCAGCAGTTTCATCGGGACAGCCACTGAAGCTTTCTTT
CDR3aa: CASSFIGTATEAFF

v_gene: TRBV5-1
j_gene: TRBJ2-1
abundance: once
d_gene: TRBD1
CDR3nt: TGCGCCAGCAGCCCCGGGACAGGCGGCTCCTACAATGAGCAGTTCTTC
CDR3aa: CASSPGTGGSYNEQFF

v_gene: TRBV7-9
j_gene: TRBJ2-2
abundance: .
d_gene: TRBD2
CDR3nt: TGTGCCAGCAGCTTAGCGAGGGAAGCGGGAGAGAAGAACACCGGGGAGCTGTTTTTT
CDR3aa: CASSLAREAGEKNTGELFF

v_gene: TRBV28
j_gene: TRBJ2-3
abundance: .
d_gene: .
CDR3nt: TGTGCCAGCAGTTTAGCCGACAGTCGGGTAGATACGCAGTATTTT
CDR3aa: CASSLADSRVDTQYF

v_gene: TRBV18
j_gene: TRBJ1-3
abundance: .
d_gene: TRBD1
CDR3nt: TGTGCCAGCTCACTTGACAGGGGGCCTGGAAACACCATATATTTT
CDR3aa: CASSLDRGPGNTIYF

v_gene: TRBV7-9
j_gene: TRBJ1-2
abundance: .
d_gene: .
CDR3nt: TGTGCCAGCAGCGAATACTTGTATGGCTACACCTTC
CDR3aa: CASSEYLYGYTF

v_gene: TRBV28
j_gene: TRBJ2-5
abundance: .
d_gene: TRBD1
CDR3nt: TGTGCCAGCAGTTTTTTTGGACAGGGCGTACAAGAGACCCAGTACTTC
CDR3aa: CASSFFGQGVQETQYF

v_gene: TRBV5-4
j_gene: TRBJ1-1
abundance: .
d_gene: TRBD1
CDR3nt: TGTGCCAGCAGCTTGGACGGGACAGCGAACACTGAAGCTTTCTTT
CDR3aa: CASSLDGTANTEAFF

v_gene: TRBV4-2
j_gene: TRBJ2-3
abundance: .
d_gene: .
CDR3nt: TGTGCCAGCAGCCAAGAGCCCCCGGGGGGCCGTACAGATACGCAGTATTTT
CDR3aa: CASSQEPPGGRTDTQYF

v_gene: TRBV18
j_gene: TRBJ2-7
abundance: .
d_gene: TRBD1
CDR3nt: TGTGCCAGCTCAACGGACAGGGGAAATTATCTACGCGAGCAGTACTTC
CDR3aa: CASSTDRGNYLREQYF

v_gene: TRBV9
j_gene: TRBJ2-1
abundance: .
d_gene: TRBD2
CDR3nt: TGTGCCAGCAGCGTAGTTATGGGGGGGATATACAATGAGCAGTTCTTC
CDR3aa: CASSVVMGGIYNEQFF

v_gene: TRBV27
j_gene: TRBJ2-2
abundance: .
d_gene: .
CDR3nt: TGTGCCAGCAGTAGTGCATGGGGCCAAAGTCGGACCGGGGAGCTGTTTTTT
CDR3aa: CASSSAWGQSRTGELFF

v_gene: TRBV21-1
j_gene: TRBJ2-6
abundance: .
d_gene: .
CDR3nt: TGTGCCAGCAGCAATGGAGGGGACTGCTCTGGGGCCAACGTCCTGACTTTC
CDR3aa: CASSNGGDCSGANVLTF

v_gene: TRBV7-9
j_gene: TRBJ2-2
abundance: .
d_gene: TRBD1
CDR3nt: TGTGCCAGCAGCTTCCAGGGGGCCGGGGAGCTGTTTTTT
CDR3aa: CASSFQGAGELFF